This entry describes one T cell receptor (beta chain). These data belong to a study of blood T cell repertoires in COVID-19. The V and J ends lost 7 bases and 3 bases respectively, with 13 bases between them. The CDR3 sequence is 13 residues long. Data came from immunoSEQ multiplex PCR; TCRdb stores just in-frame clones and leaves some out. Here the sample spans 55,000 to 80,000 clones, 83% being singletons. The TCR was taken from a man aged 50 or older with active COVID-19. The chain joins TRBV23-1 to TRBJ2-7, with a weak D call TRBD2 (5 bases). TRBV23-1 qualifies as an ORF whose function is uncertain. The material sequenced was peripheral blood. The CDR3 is CASTSGLNYEQYF. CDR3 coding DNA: TGCGCCAGCACCTCCGGACTTAACTACGAGCAGTACTTC.